This record looks at one TCR beta chain sequence and its context. TCRdb's table, derived via immunoSEQ multiplex PCR, lists solely in-frame clones and lacks some. The sample yields some 630,000 clones, roughly 96% seen once. This CDR3 is 17 amino acids long. Germline CDR1 and CDR2: MDHEN and SYDVKM. V lost 4 bases, J lost 0 bases, and 6 bases stayed unmatched. In the naive CD8 group, cells lacked CD45RO and were positively selected for CCR7, so terminally differentiated effector memory CD45RA+ cells were left out. The source of the sample is a study of shared clonotypes between healthy human individuals.

This clonotype was sampled from a woman younger than 45 in good health. Sequenced: naive CD8+ T cells sorted from blood. This chain joins TRBV28 and TRBJ1-4; 9 bases align to TRBD1. CDR3 loop: CASSSKTGGSTNEKLFF. The CDR3 nucleotides read TGTGCCAGCAGTTCAAAGACAGGGGGATCAACTAATGAAAAACTGTTTTTT.